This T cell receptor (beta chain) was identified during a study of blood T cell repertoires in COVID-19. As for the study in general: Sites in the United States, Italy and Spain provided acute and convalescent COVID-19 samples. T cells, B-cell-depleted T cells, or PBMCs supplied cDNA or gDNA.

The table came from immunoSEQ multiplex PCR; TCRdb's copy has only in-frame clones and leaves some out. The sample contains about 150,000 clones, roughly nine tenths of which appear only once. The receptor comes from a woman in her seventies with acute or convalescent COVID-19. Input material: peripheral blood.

CDR3 DNA: TGTGCCAGCAGCCGCCGTGGGCAGCCGGCGGAGCTGTTTTTT. This sequence encodes CASSRRGQPAELFF. The rearrangement links TRBV7-2 to TRBJ2-2; D gene unclear. Germline V gene sequence: CDR1 SGHTA, CDR2 FQGNSA. This CDR3 is 14 amino acids long. V shed 5 bases and J shed 10 bases, with 17 bases lying between them.